The sample holds a few counts of the clone carrying this T cell receptor (beta chain). Antigen specificity is unknown. Between the trimmed V and J ends, which lost 4 bases and 6 bases, there was a span of 13 bases. The CDR3 loop spans 13 amino acids. Germline CDR1 is SGHTA and CDR2 is FQGNSA. A CD45RO/CCR7/CD25/CD127/CD95/CD27 panel sorted naive, central memory, regulatory and stem cell-like memory CD4+ cells. The data were taken from a study of beta chain features in type 1 diabetes. Overall study context: On cell yields, gender and age, patients and healthy donors were similar. Study-wide results and caveats: Patients with Type 1 diabetes showed moderately but significantly shorter TCRB CDR3s in all four CD4+ subsets. For type 1 diabetes patients, VDJ junctions showed fewer insertions and more deletions.

The investigators reverse transcribed all of the isolated RNA, so they sequenced expressed TCRB transcripts. Mean read depth for naive, central memory and regulatory T cell samples was approximately 3.57 million reads. Sequencing used immunoSEQ multiplex PCR; TCRdb keeps in-frame clones, though not all of them. This sample carries approximately 730,000 clones, over 10% of them seen once, and the ten largest clones take 0.022%. Sequencing input: naive CD4+ T cells from blood. This receptor was identified in a man aged 18 to 29 with type 1 diabetes. V usage is TRBV7-2 and J usage is TRBJ2-7; tentative D call: TRBD2 (5 bases). Written as DNA, the CDR3 is TGTGCCAGCAGCTCAAGGGAGTGGGGCGAGCAGTACTTC. Translated: CASSSREWGEQYF.